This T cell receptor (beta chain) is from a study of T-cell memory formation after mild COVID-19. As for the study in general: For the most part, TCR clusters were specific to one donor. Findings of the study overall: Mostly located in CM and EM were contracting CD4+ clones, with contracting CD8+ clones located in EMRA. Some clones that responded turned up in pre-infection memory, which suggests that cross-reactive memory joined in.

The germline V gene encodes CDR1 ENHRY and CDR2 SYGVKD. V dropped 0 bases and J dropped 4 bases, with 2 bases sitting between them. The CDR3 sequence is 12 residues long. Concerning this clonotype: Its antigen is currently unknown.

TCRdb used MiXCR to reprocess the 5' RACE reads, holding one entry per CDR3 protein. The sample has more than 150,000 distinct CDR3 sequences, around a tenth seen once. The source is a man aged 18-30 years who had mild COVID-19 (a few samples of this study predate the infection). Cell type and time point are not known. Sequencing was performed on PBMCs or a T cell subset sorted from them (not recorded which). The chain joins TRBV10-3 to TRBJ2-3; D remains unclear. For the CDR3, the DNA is TGTGCCATCAGTGAGTCAGCAGATACGCAGTATTTT. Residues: CAISESADTQYF.